This T cell receptor beta chain was captured by sequencing in a study of CD8 T cells in Susac syndrome. Study overall: Patients with Susac syndrome were therapy-naive, on corticosteroids, or on intravenous immunoglobulin alone at blood draw.

CDR3 length: 14 residues. The authors carried out high-throughput sequencing of TCR beta. They applied it to CD8+ and CD4+ T cells obtained from blood. Reverse transcription of roughly 0.5 to 1 ug RNA was carried out with random hexamers. TCRdb redid the calling of the immunoSEQ multiplex PCR reads with MiXCR, one entry per CDR3 protein. The table lists some 75,000 distinct CDR3 sequences, 90% to 95% of them singletons. The V and J genes are TRBV21-1 and TRBJ2-5. TRBV21-1 corresponds to a pseudogene. The clonotype comes from a human donor with Susac syndrome. The sequencing sample was made of CD8+ T cells from PBMCs. CDR3 loop: CASSKGVYSAAQYF. Here the CDR3 DNA reads TGTGCCAGCAGCAAAGGGGTCTACTCGGCGGCCCAGTACTTC.